This T cell receptor (beta chain) comes out of a study of human T cells and chemical hapten exposure. TCRdb re-derived calls from the RACE reads in MiXCR, one entry per CDR3 protein. The sample lists fewer than 300,000 distinct CDR3 sequences, about 9% seen once, with 2.3% in the top ten. The sample holds a few counts of this clonotype. Time point defined: pre-sensitization, week 0. The treatment here: therapeutic diphenylcyclopropenone sensitization with weekly scalp DPC. The TCR was taken from a middle-aged woman with alopecia areata. Some clones in this sample may be carry-over from other donors' samples. The input for sequencing was whole blood, taken in connection with sensitization to the hapten diphenylcyclopropenone (DPC).

In DNA, the CDR3 is TGCAGTGCTAGAGAGGCGGGAGCCTACAATGAGCAGTTCTTC. Translated: CSAREAGAYNEQFF. This chain connects TRBV20-1 to TRBJ2-1; 7 bases fit TRBD2. The CDR3 consists of 14 residues. Trimming at V came to 0 bases and at J to 2 bases, leaving 1 base not matched to a gene. Germline V lookup: CDR1 DFQATT, CDR2 SNEGSKA (reference sequence).